The 31 T cell receptor beta chains given below trace back to one sample, sequenced in a study of cytomegalovirus exposure and HLA in healthy donors (dated by TCRdb to between 2016 and 2019). Libraries were constructed by the immunoSEQ multiplex PCR assay. The multiplex PCR relied on a mix of 60 forward primers for TCR Vbeta segments and 13 reverse primers for TCR Jbeta segments. TCRdb took this table from immuneACCESS and kept in-frame rearrangements with V and J called. Such tables lack part of the clones; where checked against another copy, unresolved V genes explain under half of the gap, and the rest is unexplained. Recorded for this sample are roughly 120,000 clones; over 60% of them occurred a single time. Roughly 2.4% of the sample rests with the top ten. The sequenced sample was PBMCs. These TCRs come from a woman aged 25-40 years in good health and CMV-seronegative.

As to this clone: At one end the junction does not follow the germline gene, possibly because of a read error. The chain joins TRBV19 to TRBJ1-2, with D unclear. Germline lookup yields CDR1 LNHDA and CDR2 SQIVND (reference sequence). This CDR3 has 14 amino acids. CDR3 loop: CASGITATNYGYTF. CDR3 in DNA: TGTGCCAGTGGTATAACCGCGACTAACTATGGCTACACCTTC. Drawing the rest from reference TRBV19 and TRBJ1-2, the complete variable domain is DGGITQSPKYLFRKEGQNVTLSCEQNLNHDAMYWYRQDPGQGLRLIYYSQIVNDFQKGDIAEGYSVSREKKESFPLTVTSAQKNPTAFYLCASGITATNYGYTFGSGTRLTVV.

This sequence joins TRBV7-9 and TRBJ1-3; TRBD1 matches 7 bases. Trimming took 5 bases from V and 0 from J; bases not matched to a gene: 4. In germline, CDR1 is SEHNR, CDR2 FQNEAQ (reference sequence). The CDR3 covers 15 residues. DNA for the CDR3: TGTGCCAGCAGCATAGGGACAGACTCTGGAAACACCATATATTTT. Residues: CASSIGTDSGNTIYF.

The chain couples TRBV2 to TRBJ2-5; TRBD1 matches at 7 bases. CDR3 length: 13 residues. V gave up 1 base and J gave up 4 bases; unmatched junction bases: 0. Germline CDR1 and CDR2: SNHLY and FYNNEI. Written as DNA, the CDR3 is TGTGCCAGCAGTGAAGGGACAGGAGAGACCCAGTACTTC. It translates to CASSEGTGETQYF.

As to this clone: Mismatch with germline at one junction end may stem from a read error. The chain carries TRBV7-9 and TRBJ1-1; D remains ambiguous. This CDR3 is built from 13 residues. Germline loops: CDR1 SEHNR, CDR2 FQNEAQ (reference sequence). This chain's CDR3 is CSSSLVIQAEAFF. CDR3 DNA: TGTTCCAGCAGCTTAGTAATTCAGGCAGAAGCTTTCTTT.

This clone has a handful of counts. V gene TRBV28 combines with J gene TRBJ1-1; D call uncertain. V was pared by 3 bases and J by 4 bases, with 3 bases between. Germline CDR1 MDHEN, CDR2 SYDVKM. The CDR3 is made up of 11 amino acids. In DNA form, the CDR3 reads TGTGCCAGCAGTTTGAGCACTGAAGCTTTCTTT. This sequence encodes CASSLSTEAFF. Supplemented by reference TRBV28 and TRBJ1-1, the full variable domain reads DVKVTQSSRYLVKRTGEKVFLECVQDMDHENMFWYRQDPGLGLRLIYFSYDVKMKEKGDIPEGYSVSREKKERFSLILESASTNQTSMYLCASSLSTEAFFGQGTRLTVV.

The CDR3 protein is CASSLDRHRVNTEAFF. The DNA for the CDR3 is TGTGCCAGCAGCTTAGATCGACACAGGGTGAACACTGAAGCTTTCTTT. The J gene is TRBJ1-1, the V gene TRBV5-4; D possibly corresponds to TRBD1 (6 bases). Trimming removed 2 bases from V and 0 bases from J, with 14 bases in between. Germline CDR1 reads SGHNT; CDR2 reads YYREEE (reference sequence). The CDR3 contains 16 residues.

This clone turned up a few times. The chain carries TRBV18 and TRBJ2-2; D possibly corresponds to TRBD1 (5 bases). Germline loops: CDR1 KGHSH, CDR2 LQKENI. Trimming took 3 bases from V and 3 from J, leaving 11 bases between them. The CDR3 length is 15 residues. For the CDR3, the DNA is TGTGCCAGCTCACCCAGGGTAGTGGACACCGGGGAGCTGTTTTTT. Translation gives CASSPRVVDTGELFF.

V usage is TRBV5-1 and J usage is TRBJ1-2, with D perhaps matching TRBD1 (6 bases). This CDR3 is 16 amino acids long. Germline values: CDR1 SGHRS, CDR2 YFSETQ. Trimming left V 4 bases short and J 1 base short, with 17 bases between. CDR3 bases: TGCGCCAGCAGCCCGGGGGGCCCGGGAAATAACTATGGCTACACCTTC. Translation: CASSPGGPGNNYGYTF.

The J gene is TRBJ2-7, the V gene TRBV28, with unresolved D. This CDR3 comprises 14 residues. CDR1 is MDHEN and CDR2 is SYDVKM in the germline V gene. The V gene lost 5 bases and the J gene lost 5 bases, with 16 bases spanning the gap. DNA of the CDR3: TGTGCCAGCAGTCCGGTAAGATTGGTCCACGAGCAGTACTTC. Its translation is CASSPVRLVHEQYF. Together with reference TRBV28 and TRBJ2-7, the CDR3 gives the full variable domain: DVKVTQSSRYLVKRTGEKVFLECVQDMDHENMFWYRQDPGLGLRLIYFSYDVKMKEKGDIPEGYSVSREKKERFSLILESASTNQTSMYLCASSPVRLVHEQYFGPGTRLTVT.

The chain employs TRBV13 and TRBJ2-5, with D perhaps TRBD1 (6 bases). Germline CDR1 and CDR2: PRHDT and FYEKMQ (reference sequence). This CDR3 is built from 16 residues. V lost 3 bases to trimming and J lost 4 bases, with 18 bases between them. This chain's CDR3 is CASSFYSGDRGETQYF. CDR3 nucleotides: TGTGCCAGCAGCTTTTACTCAGGGGACCGGGGAGAGACCCAGTACTTC.

The CDR3 region is CASILMGGCEKLFF. CDR3 sequence (DNA): TGTGCCAGCATCCTTATGGGGGGGTGTGAAAAACTGTTTTTT. The chain combines TRBV6-9 with TRBJ1-4, with D possibly matching TRBD1 (5 bases). The germline gives CDR1 MNHGY, CDR2 SVAAGI. The length of the CDR3 is 14 residues. V shed 7 bases and J shed 7 bases, with 16 bases lying between them.

The CDR3 sequence: CASSLVQAGIRYGYTF. DNA for the CDR3: TGTGCCAGCAGCTTAGTCCAGGCAGGGATAAGGTATGGCTACACCTTC. This rearrangement joins TRBV7-2 to TRBJ1-2, with a tentative D call TRBD1 (5 bases). The CDR3 extends over 16 amino acids. The germline V gene encodes CDR1 SGHTA and CDR2 FQGNSA. The V and J ends lost 1 base and 5 bases respectively, with 17 bases between them. The whole variable domain, remainder taken from reference TRBV7-2 and TRBJ1-2, is GAGVSQSPSNKVTEKGKDVELRCDPISGHTALYWYRQSLGQGLEFLIYFQGNSAPDKSGLPSDRFSAERTGGSVSTLTIQRTQQEDSAVYLCASSLVQAGIRYGYTFGSGTRLTVV.

CDR3 sequence reads: CASSRRGQGSYEQYF. As DNA, the CDR3 is TGCGCCAGCAGCCGCCGGGGACAGGGCTCCTACGAGCAGTACTTC. The chain joins TRBV5-1 to TRBJ2-7, with TRBD1 identical over 9 bases. The CDR3 runs to 15 residues. V was pared by 4 bases and J by 0 bases, with 5 bases of the junction left unmatched. CDR1 is SGHRS and CDR2 is YFSETQ in the germline V gene.

V and J are TRBV28 and TRBJ1-1, with a possible D match to TRBD1 (6 bases). Germline assignment: CDR1 MDHEN and CDR2 SYDVKM. V was cut by 6 bases and J by 4 bases, with 18 bases left in between. CDR3 length: 15 residues. The CDR3 nucleotides read TGTGCCAGCAGCTTAGCAGGGGTCGGAGGCACTGAAGCTTTCTTT. Protein: CASSLAGVGGTEAFF.

V is TRBV13 and J is TRBJ2-1; D not certain. With 3 bases removed from V and 8 bases from J, the gap between germline ends came to 14 bases. Germline loops: CDR1 PRHDT, CDR2 FYEKMQ (reference sequence). This CDR3 region has 14 residues. The CDR3 sequence: CASSLSSWSYEQFF. The CDR3 DNA is TGTGCCAGCAGCTTGTCTTCCTGGAGCTATGAGCAGTTCTTC.

J is TRBJ1-1 and V is TRBV7-3, with a possible D match to TRBD1 (5 bases). The CDR3 loop spans 17 amino acids. Per the germline V gene, CDR1 is SGHTA and CDR2 is FQGTGA. The V and J ends lost 4 bases and 8 bases respectively, with 26 bases between them. In DNA form, the CDR3 reads TGTGCCAGCAGCTCTTTTAGGGGCCTCCTTGGGGGAGGGGAAGCTTTCTTT. Protein: CASSSFRGLLGGGEAFF.

This chain joins TRBV2 and TRBJ2-7, with 8 bases fitting TRBD1. The CDR3 runs to 14 residues. The ends lost 4 bases at V and 1 base at J; junction bases unmatched: 3. The germline V gene has CDR1 SNHLY and CDR2 FYNNEI. The CDR3 reads CASSGGQASYEQYF. CDR3 coding DNA: TGTGCCAGCAGTGGGGGACAGGCTTCCTACGAGCAGTACTTC.

The gene calls are TRBV5-1 and TRBJ2-3, with 7 bases that match TRBD2. The CDR3 is 11 residues long. Germline V gene data show CDR1 as SGHRS and CDR2 as YFSETQ. V dropped 0 bases and J dropped 11; count of bases not matched to a gene: 0. The CDR3 sequence is CASSLAGGQYF. The CDR3 bases are TGCGCCAGCAGCTTGGCGGGGGGGCAGTATTTT.

The rearrangement uses TRBV7-8 and TRBJ2-7; D is unclear. V dropped 5 bases and J dropped 2 bases, with 7 bases sitting between them. The V gene's germline CDR1 is SGHVS and CDR2 FQNEAQ. CDR3 length: 12 residues. This chain's CDR3 is CASSRFTYEQYF. DNA for the CDR3: TGTGCCAGCAGCCGTTTTACCTACGAGCAGTACTTC. Full variable domain (rest looked up from reference TRBV7-8 and TRBJ2-7): GAGVSQSPRYKVAKRGQDVALRCDPISGHVSLFWYQQALGQGPEFLTYFQNEAQLDKSGLPSDRFFAERPEGSVSTLKIQRTQQEDSAVYLCASSRFTYEQYFGPGTRLTVT.

CDR3 bases: TGCGCCAGCAGCTTGGAGTATCGAGGAACAACCTACGAGCAGTACTTC. Protein sequence: CASSLEYRGTTYEQYF. The V gene is TRBV5-1, the J gene TRBJ2-7; D remains unclear. The CDR3 runs to 16 residues. CDR1 and CDR2 from the germline V gene are SGHRS and YFSETQ. Trimming stripped 0 bases from V and 2 bases from J, with 15 bases between.

The CDR3 DNA reads TGTGCCAGTAGTAACCGGGAGTACACTGAAGCTTTCTTT. Translating it yields CASSNREYTEAFF. The chain couples TRBV19 to TRBJ1-1; D is unresolved. The length of the CDR3 is 13 residues. The V gene lost 4 bases and the J gene lost 3 bases, with 9 bases spanning the gap. The V gene's germline CDR1 is LNHDA and CDR2 SQIVND (reference sequence).

V usage is TRBV6-5 and J usage is TRBJ1-2; 10 bases are shared with TRBD1. The CDR3 covers 16 residues. Germline CDR1 and CDR2: MNHEY and SVGAGI. The junction had 11 bases not matched to a gene; V was cut back by 2 bases and J by 8 bases. CDR3 nucleotides: TGTGCCAGCAGTTACAGGGGACAGGGGACGGGTGGAGGCTACACCTTC. Translating it yields CASSYRGQGTGGGYTF.

The chain joins TRBV7-2 to TRBJ2-3; 7 nucleotides agree with TRBD2. The CDR3 runs 17 residues. The V and J ends lost 0 bases and 1 base, in that order; junction bases with no gene match: 7. Germline loops: CDR1 SGHTA, CDR2 FQGNSA. CDR3: CASSLAATSRRTDTQYF. The CDR3 region has the DNA TGTGCCAGCAGCTTAGCGGCGACTAGCAGACGCACAGATACGCAGTATTTT.

The chain joins TRBV5-1 to TRBJ1-3; tentative D call: TRBD1 (6 bases). The CDR3 covers 15 residues. Looked up from germline, CDR1 is SGHRS and CDR2 is YFSETQ. Trimming took 5 bases from V and 0 from J, leaving 12 bases between them. The DNA for the CDR3 is TGCGCCAGCAGGCGGACAGTCCTCTCTGGAAACACCATATATTTT. Amino acid sequence: CASRRTVLSGNTIYF.

This chain connects TRBV27 to TRBJ2-3; 14 nucleotides line up with TRBD2. There are 19 residues in the CDR3. The ends lost 4 bases at V and 0 bases at J; junction bases unmatched: 9. Germline V gives CDR1 MNHEY, CDR2 SMNVEV (reference sequence). DNA of the CDR3: TGTGCCAGCAGTTCCCCGACTAGCGGGAGGGCCACTAGCACAGATACGCAGTATTTT. The encoded protein is CASSSPTSGRATSTDTQYF.

The genes are TRBV4-1 and TRBJ2-1; tentative D call: TRBD2 (6 bases). CDR3 length: 15 amino acids. V was cut by 3 bases and J by 7 bases, with 16 bases left in between. From germline, CDR1 is MGHRA and CDR2 YSYEKL. The CDR3 bases are TGCGCCAGCAGCCATCTAGCGACCTCTTTGAATGAGCAGTTCTTC. It specifies CASSHLATSLNEQFF.

This clone was picked up a small number of times. The V gene is TRBV12-5, the J gene TRBJ2-7; D might be TRBD1 (8 bases). The ends were cut back, 1 base at V and 3 bases at J, with 22 bases in the middle. The CDR3 loop spans 18 amino acids. The germline CDR1 and CDR2 sequences are LGHNT and FRNRAP. The CDR3 DNA follows: TGTGCTAGTGGTTTGGCCGATCTAGCGGACAGGGAGGACTACGAGCAGTACTTC. Encoded protein: CASGLADLADREDYEQYF.

This chain joins TRBV19 and TRBJ1-2; TRBD1 matches at 7 bases. Per the germline V gene, CDR1 is LNHDA and CDR2 is SQIVND (reference sequence). The CDR3 loop spans 15 amino acids. The ends lost 7 bases at V and 7 bases at J; junction bases unmatched: 15. CDR3 region: CASTHRGRALGGYTF. The CDR3 DNA reads as TGTGCCAGTACGCACAGGGGACGGGCTCTAGGTGGCTACACCTTC.

The CDR3 here is CASSQIQGAGNTEAFF. The DNA of the CDR3 is TGCGCCAGCAGCCAAATACAGGGGGCGGGTAACACTGAAGCTTTCTTT. The genes are TRBV4-3 and TRBJ1-1; 9 nucleotides match TRBD1. The CDR3 contains 16 residues. Germline assignment: CDR1 LGHNA and CDR2 YSLEER. V shed 2 bases and J 2 bases; nucleotides not matched to a gene: 6.

The genes are TRBV30 and TRBJ1-2, with TRBD1 matching over 12 bases. Trimming removed 4 bases from V and 7 bases from J; junction bases left unmatched: 10. This CDR3 region has 15 residues. Looked up from germline, CDR1 is GTSNPN and CDR2 is SVGIG (reference sequence). The CDR3 here is CAWTPGQGALGGYTF. The CDR3 DNA reads as TGTGCCTGGACCCCGGGACAGGGGGCGTTAGGTGGCTACACCTTC.

This clone was counted only a few times. In DNA form, the CDR3 reads TGTGCCAGCAGCTTGGGCGGCCCTGACCCCTACGAGCAGTACTTC. It yields the protein CASSLGGPDPYEQYF. The chain links TRBV5-4 to TRBJ2-7; D call uncertain. CDR3 size: 15 residues. Germline lookup yields CDR1 SGHNT and CDR2 YYREEE (reference sequence). The V end was cut by 0 bases, the J end by 2 bases, with 12 bases between.